Listed here is a single T cell receptor (beta chain). These data originate in a study of shared clonotypes between healthy human individuals. The overall study: The composition of the donors was a couple of women and a few men aged 18 to 49. CD4 naive cells filled three plates per donor, CD4 memory three, CD8 naive two and CD8 memory one.

In the sorted-subset replicate PCRs, 200 ng DNA, around 30,000 T cell genomes, was used. Original methodology: Junction-only immunoSEQ data arrived without quality scores, meaning filtering differed. Clones were read by immunoSEQ multiplex PCR, and TCRdb kept only the in-frame ones, dropping some. That table supplies the V and J calls and clone size; D and trimming were determined from the DNA. The profile shows around 510,000 clones, roughly 95% of them singletons. From germline, CDR1 is SNHLY and CDR2 FYNNEI. The CDR3 totals 15 residues. V lost 6 bases and J lost 5; bases outside the gene matches: 6.

The sequence came from a woman younger than 45 in good health. V and J are TRBV2 and TRBJ2-5, with 13 bases aligning to TRBD2. Sequencing input: naive CD4+ T cells sorted from blood. Noted subset: CD45RA+ positively selected. The CDR3 is CASRLGGLAGETQYF. The CDR3, as DNA: TGTGCCAGCAGGCTAGGGGGACTAGCGGGGGAGACCCAGTACTTC.